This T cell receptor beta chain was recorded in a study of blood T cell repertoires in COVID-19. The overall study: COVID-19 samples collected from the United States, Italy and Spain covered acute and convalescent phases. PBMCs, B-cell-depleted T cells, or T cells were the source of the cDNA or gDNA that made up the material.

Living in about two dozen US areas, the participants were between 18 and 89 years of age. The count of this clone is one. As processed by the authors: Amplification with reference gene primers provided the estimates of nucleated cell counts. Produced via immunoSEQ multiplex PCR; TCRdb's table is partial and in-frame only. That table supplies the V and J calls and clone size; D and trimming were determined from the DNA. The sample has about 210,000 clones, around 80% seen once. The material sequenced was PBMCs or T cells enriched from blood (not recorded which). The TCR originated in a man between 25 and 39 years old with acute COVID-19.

The DNA of the CDR3 is TGTGCCAGCAGCCGTGGGACAGGAGCCAACTATGGCTACACCTTC. It specifies CASSRGTGANYGYTF. This chain links TRBV3-1 (or the pseudogene TRBV3-2) with TRBJ1-2, with 8 bases matching TRBD1. V shed 4 bases and J 2 bases; nucleotides not matched to a gene: 6. Germline CDR1 and CDR2: LGHDT and YNNKEL (reference sequence). The CDR3 has 15 amino acids.